The present T cell receptor beta chain was sequenced within a study of breast tumors, draining lymph nodes, adjacent tissues. Study results and caveats: That most tumor T cells come from lymph nodes remained unproven. Tumors had less TCR diversity than lymph nodes, more than nontumor tissue. Luminal-like breast cancer showed significantly greater tumor-nontumor repertoire similarity than basal-like breast cancer did. Data fit most tumor T cells coming from lymph node, expanding in tumor.

Trimming took 0 bases from V and 2 from J, leaving 13 bases between them. CDR3 length: 16 residues. Looked up from germline, CDR1 is SGDLS and CDR2 is YYNGEE. This clonotype has a count of ten or more. As yet, its antigen is unknown. MiXCR, applied by TCRdb to the multiplex PCR reads, yields one record per CDR3 protein. The sample lists 100,000 or so distinct CDR3 sequences, 21% occurring once. Samples came from axillary lymph nodes draining the breast cancer. Material: axillary lymph node tissue. This chain joins TRBV9 and TRBJ2-3, with D possibly TRBD2 on 7 matching bases. The sequence derives from a female donor with breast cancer. Some clones in this sample may be carry-over from other donors' samples. The CDR3 here is CASSVVGGGLTDTQYF. As DNA, the CDR3 is TGTGCCAGCAGCGTAGTCGGCGGGGGCCTCACAGATACGCAGTATTTT.